The next 22 T cell receptor beta chains were all read from a single sample in a study of blood T cell repertoires in COVID-19. TCRdb's copy holds only in-frame clones and misses some; the assay was immunoSEQ multiplex PCR. The table includes some 96,000 clones, 75% to 90% detected once. The sample taken for sequencing was peripheral blood. These TCRs come from an elderly man with acute or convalescent COVID-19.

The CDR3 sequence is CASTRGLAGGKSGELFF. The DNA for the CDR3 is TGTGCCAGCACCCGAGGACTAGCGGGAGGCAAAAGCGGGGAGCTGTTTTTT. V and J are TRBV5-4 and TRBJ2-2; 14 positions match TRBD2. CDR1 is SGHNT and CDR2 is YYREEE in the germline V gene (reference sequence). The junction had 11 bases not matched to a gene; V was cut back by 6 bases and J by 7 bases. The CDR3 runs to 17 residues.

The chain has TRBV5-1 and TRBJ2-7; tentatively, D is TRBD1 (5 bases). The CDR3 has 15 amino acids. With 4 bases removed from V and 2 bases from J, the gap between germline ends came to 16 bases. Germline CDR1 SGHRS, CDR2 YFSETQ. CDR3: CASSIPGDSPYEQYF. DNA for the CDR3: TGCGCCAGCAGCATCCCCGGAGACAGTCCCTACGAGCAGTACTTC.

The chain joins TRBV9 to TRBJ2-1; 13 positions agree with TRBD2. Trimming took 5 bases from V and 8 from J; bases not matched to a gene: 7. Germline loops: CDR1 SGDLS, CDR2 YYNGEE. This CDR3 comprises 15 residues. DNA of the CDR3: TGTGCCAGCAGAGAAGGACTAGCGGGAGTCGATGAGCAGTTCTTC. Its protein is CASREGLAGVDEQFF.

The CDR3 coding sequence is TGCACCAGCAGCCAAGATTCCCCGACAGGGGGGCATAACTATGGCTACACCTTC. Protein: CTSSQDSPTGGHNYGYTF. The rearrangement uses TRBV1 and TRBJ1-2; the listed D gene, TRBD1, was not tested against the DNA. TRBV1 is given as a pseudogene. The CDR3 has 18 amino acids.

V gene TRBV19 combines with J gene TRBJ2-7, with 10 bases identical to TRBD2. CDR1 is LNHDA and CDR2 is SQIVND in the germline V gene (reference sequence). V dropped 6 bases and J dropped 0; count of bases not matched to a gene: 2. The CDR3 consists of 14 residues. For the CDR3, the DNA is TGTGCCAGTAGCAGCGGGAGGGACTCCTACGAGCAGTACTTC. Translation gives CASSSGRDSYEQYF.

The chain links TRBV18 to TRBJ2-4, with TRBD1 matching 7 bases. The CDR3 contains 14 residues. Germline V CDR1 and CDR2: KGHSH, LQKENI. J gave up 7 bases and V 3 bases, and 6 bases lay outside the gene matches. The CDR3 spells CASSPGDSLNIQYF. CDR3 sequence (DNA): TGTGCCAGCTCACCTGGGGACAGCTTGAACATTCAGTACTTC.

The chain couples TRBV9 to TRBJ1-2; 7 bases align to TRBD1. There are 15 residues in the CDR3. Germline trimming cut 0 bases from V and 5 bases from J; bases unmatched to any gene: 7. Germline CDR1 SGDLS, CDR2 YYNGEE. This CDR3 reads CASSVATGALYGYTF. CDR3 nucleotide sequence: TGTGCCAGCAGCGTAGCAACAGGGGCCCTTTATGGCTACACCTTC.

The chain combines TRBV7-2 with TRBJ1-5; TRBD1 matches 9 bases. Trimming removed 5 bases from V and 6 bases from J; junction bases left unmatched: 8. The germline V gene encodes CDR1 SGHTA and CDR2 FQGNSA. The CDR3 is made up of 15 amino acids. The DNA for the CDR3 is TGTGCCAGCAGCCCGACGGGACAGGGTACTCAGCCCCAGCATTTT. Its translation is CASSPTGQGTQPQHF.

This chain uses TRBV7-2 with TRBJ1-6; D is uncertain. Germline V lookup: CDR1 SGHTA, CDR2 FQGNSA. The CDR3 is 14 amino acids. V was cut by 5 bases and J by 2 bases, with 7 bases left in between. The CDR3 DNA sequence: TGTGCCAGCAGCGGAGGCGCCTATAATTCACCCCTCCACTTT. This translates into CASSGGAYNSPLHF.

The V gene is TRBV7-2, the J gene TRBJ2-3, with 10 bases fitting TRBD2. The J segment lost 5 bases and the V segment lost 5 bases, leaving 16 bases of the junction unmatched. From germline, CDR1 is SGHTA and CDR2 FQGNSA. The CDR3 has 18 amino acids. DNA for the CDR3: TGTGCCAGCAGCCCGCCCTTTTCTAGCGGGAGTTGGATAGATACGCAGTATTTT. Translation gives CASSPPFSSGSWIDTQYF.

The CDR3 DNA is TGTGCCAGCAGCCCTAGCTCGGACTACAATGAGCAGTTCTTC. Its protein product is CASSPSSDYNEQFF. The V call is TRBV7-2, the J call TRBJ2-1; tentatively, D is TRBD2 (5 bases). The V end was cut by 5 bases, the J end by 3 bases, with 11 bases between. Germline V gives CDR1 SGHTA, CDR2 FQGNSA. The CDR3 totals 14 residues.

The J gene is TRBJ2-1, the V gene TRBV2; D gene ambiguous. From germline, CDR1 is SNHLY and CDR2 FYNNEI. Trimming stripped 6 bases from V and 9 bases from J, with 6 bases between. The CDR3 extends over 10 amino acids. CDR3 sequence (DNA): TGTGCCAGCAGGAACGGTGAGCAGTTCTTC. Translating gives CASRNGEQFF.

This clone was seen once. This chain links TRBV5-6 with TRBJ1-2, with 7 bases matching TRBD1. Germline loops: CDR1 SGHDT, CDR2 YYEEEE. This CDR3 spans 13 amino acids. Trimming cost V 4 bases and J 5 bases; bases outside gene matches: 5. This CDR3 is CASSPGQLYGYTF. The CDR3 DNA reads as TGTGCCAGCAGCCCGGGACAGCTGTATGGCTACACCTTC.

V and J are TRBV5-1 and TRBJ2-1; 8 nucleotides agree with TRBD2. Trimming cost V 3 bases and J 3 bases; bases outside gene matches: 5. Per germline, CDR1 SGHRS and CDR2 YFSETQ. This CDR3 has 15 residues. As DNA, the CDR3 is TGCGCCAGCAGCTCCAGGACTAGCAGCTACAATGAGCAGTTCTTC. It encodes CASSSRTSSYNEQFF.

The chain uses TRBV10-3 and TRBJ1-3; TRBD1 aligns across 7 bases. Germline assignment: CDR1 ENHRY and CDR2 SYGVKD. Trimming cost V 2 bases and J 1 base; bases outside gene matches: 2. This CDR3 comprises 15 residues. The CDR3 nucleotides are TGTGCCATCAGTGAGGACAGGGCTTCTGGAAACACCATATATTTT. It is translated as CAISEDRASGNTIYF.

This CDR3 reads CASSEPSGRLADTQYF. The CDR3 DNA follows: TGCGCCAGCAGTGAGCCTAGCGGGAGATTAGCAGATACGCAGTATTTT. This chain links TRBV10-2 with TRBJ2-3, with 10 bases matching TRBD2. CDR1 WSHSY and CDR2 SAAADI come from the germline V gene. J gave up 4 bases and V 2 bases, and 6 bases lay outside the gene matches. CDR3 length: 16 residues.

V and J are TRBV7-2 and TRBJ2-3, with D possibly TRBD2 on 5 matching bases. The germline CDR1 and CDR2 sequences are SGHTA and FQGNSA. The V end lost 5 bases, the J end lost 3 bases, and 18 bases lay between the germline ends. The CDR3 is 16 residues long. CDR3 nucleotides: TGTGCCAGCAGCACGCGGACGGGCGGCGGGACAGATACGCAGTATTTT. This sequence encodes CASSTRTGGGTDTQYF.

The chain uses TRBV7-9 and TRBJ1-4, with 9 bases lining up with TRBD1. V was pared by 5 bases and J by 8 bases, with 9 bases of the junction left unmatched. Germline V CDR1 and CDR2: SEHNR, FQNEAQ (reference sequence). CDR3 length equals 15 residues. CDR3 loop: CASSLRTGVEEKLFF. CDR3 sequence (DNA): TGTGCCAGCAGCCTACGGACAGGGGTAGAGGAAAAACTGTTTTTT.

The J gene is TRBJ2-7, the V gene TRBV6-6; TRBD2 is a possible D gene (7 bases). V lost 4 bases and J 11 bases, leaving 15 bases between the germline ends. This CDR3 is built from 12 residues. Per germline, CDR1 MNHNY and CDR2 SVGAGI (reference sequence). The CDR3 sequence: CASSFEGGGKYF. DNA of the CDR3: TGTGCCAGCAGTTTCGAAGGGGGGGGAAAGTACTTC.

The CDR3: CASSLGRGRIRDEQYF. In nucleotides, the CDR3 is TGTGCCAGCAGCTTGGGAAGGGGGCGAATTAGAGACGAGCAGTACTTC. The chain has TRBV5-4 and TRBJ2-7, with 7 bases matching TRBD1. V lost 0 bases to trimming and J lost 5 bases; unmatched junction nucleotides: 11. The CDR3 length is 16 residues. Germline loops: CDR1 SGHNT, CDR2 YYREEE (reference sequence).

CDR3 nucleotide sequence: TGTGCCAGCAGCAAAGAGGAGGTAGCGGGACAAACCTACGAGCAGTACTTC. Protein: CASSKEEVAGQTYEQYF. The J gene is TRBJ2-7, the V gene TRBV21-1; whether TRBD2, the table's D call, matches the DNA was not checked. TRBV21-1 is assigned pseudogene status. The CDR3 extends over 17 amino acids.

This clone was recorded a few times. The gene calls are TRBV5-1 and TRBJ1-3, with D possibly being TRBD1 (5 bases). Trimming pared 4 bases from V and 0 bases from J, leaving 14 bases between. There are 16 residues in the CDR3. The germline V gene has CDR1 SGHRS and CDR2 YFSETQ. CDR3 in amino acids: CASSTGLASSGNTIYF. The CDR3 DNA follows: TGCGCCAGCAGCACGGGACTCGCTAGCTCTGGAAACACCATATATTTT.